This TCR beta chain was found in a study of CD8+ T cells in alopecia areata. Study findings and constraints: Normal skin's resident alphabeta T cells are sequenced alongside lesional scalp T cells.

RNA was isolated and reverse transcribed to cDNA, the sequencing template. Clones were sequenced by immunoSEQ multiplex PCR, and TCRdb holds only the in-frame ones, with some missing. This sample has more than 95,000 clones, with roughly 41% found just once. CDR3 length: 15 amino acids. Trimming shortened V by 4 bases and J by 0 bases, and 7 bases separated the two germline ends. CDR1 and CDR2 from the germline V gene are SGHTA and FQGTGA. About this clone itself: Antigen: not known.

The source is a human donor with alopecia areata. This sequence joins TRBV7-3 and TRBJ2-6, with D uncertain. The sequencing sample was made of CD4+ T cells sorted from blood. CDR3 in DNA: TGTGCCAGCAGCTACAAGAGCTCTGGGGCCAACGTCCTGACTTTC. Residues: CASSYKSSGANVLTF.